One TCR beta chain is described in this entry. The sample originates from a study of blood T cell repertoires in COVID-19. Study as a whole: Donors in the United States, Italy and Spain gave samples during acute or convalescent COVID-19. Sample material is recorded as cDNA or gDNA derived from T cells, B-cell-depleted T cells, or PBMCs.

The CDR3 has 14 residues. V lost 6 bases to trimming and J lost 0 bases, with 12 bases between them. CDR1 and CDR2 (germline): PRHDT, FYEKMQ (reference sequence). Methods used by the authors: Researchers report that nucleated cell counts were estimated from reference gene primer amplification. Data came from immunoSEQ multiplex PCR; TCRdb stores just in-frame clones and leaves some out. D and trimming come from the DNA, and the V and J calls and clone size come from that table. The repertoire includes under 350,000 clones, 75% to 95% of them detected once, and approximately 6.8% sits in the top ten. Followed over time, Seattle patients had been enrolled while infection was active.

The chain carries TRBV13 and TRBJ2-7; no reliable D call. This TCR came from a woman aged 30 to 39 with COVID-19, enrolled during active disease. The sample taken for sequencing was peripheral blood. CDR3 amino acids: CASRSRLSSYEQYF. CDR3 in DNA: TGTGCCAGCAGATCAAGACTGAGCTCCTACGAGCAGTACTTC.